This T cell receptor (beta chain) was captured by sequencing in a study of shared clonotypes between healthy human individuals. Across the whole study: For every donor, three CD4 naive, three CD4 memory, two CD8 naive and one CD8 memory plates were used. Study outcomes and limitations: Of the naive CD4 clonotypes, roughly 5% were shared across a handful of donors.

Positively selected for CCR7, the CD45RO-negative cells used as naive CD8 cells excluded terminally differentiated effector memory CD45RA+ cells. Nashville, Tennessee was home to all donors, who were Caucasian adults. The CDR3 is 16 amino acids. The trim removed 5 bases at V and 2 bases at J, leaving 7 bases unmatched. CDR1 is PRHDT and CDR2 is FYEKMQ in the germline V gene (reference sequence). The assay was immunoSEQ multiplex PCR, and TCRdb's table has in-frame clones only and misses some. Here the sample spans millions of clones, about 95% being singletons. Concerning this clone itself: Its target is unknown. Different DNA sequences within this sample yield the same CDR3.

The source is a man aged 18 to 29 in good health. Sequenced sample: naive CD8+ T cells sorted from blood. The J gene is TRBJ2-5, the V gene TRBV13, with 11 bases lining up with TRBD2. The CDR3, as DNA: TGTGCCAGCAGCCTAAGACTAGCGGGAAGGCAAGAGACCCAGTACTTC. This sequence encodes CASSLRLAGRQETQYF. Looking up the rest from reference TRBV13 and TRBJ2-5 gives the full variable domain: AAGVIQSPRHLIKEKRETATLKCYPIPRHDTVYWYQQGPGQDPQFLISFYEKMQSDKGSIPDRFSAQQFSDYHSELNMSSLELGDSALYFCASSLRLAGRQETQYFGPGTRLLVL.